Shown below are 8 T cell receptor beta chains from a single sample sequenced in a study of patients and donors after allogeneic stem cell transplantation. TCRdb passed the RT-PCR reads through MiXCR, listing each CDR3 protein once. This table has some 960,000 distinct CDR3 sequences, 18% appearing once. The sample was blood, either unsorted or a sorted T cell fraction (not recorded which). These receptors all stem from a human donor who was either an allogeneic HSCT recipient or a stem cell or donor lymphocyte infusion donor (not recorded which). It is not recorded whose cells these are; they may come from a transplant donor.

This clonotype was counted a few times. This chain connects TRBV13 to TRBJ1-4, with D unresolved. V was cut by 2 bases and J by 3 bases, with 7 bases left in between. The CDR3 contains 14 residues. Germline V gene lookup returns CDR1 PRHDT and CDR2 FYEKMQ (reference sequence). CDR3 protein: CASSLKGSNEKLFF. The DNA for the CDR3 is TGTGCCAGCAGCTTAAAAGGGTCTAATGAAAAACTGTTTTTT.

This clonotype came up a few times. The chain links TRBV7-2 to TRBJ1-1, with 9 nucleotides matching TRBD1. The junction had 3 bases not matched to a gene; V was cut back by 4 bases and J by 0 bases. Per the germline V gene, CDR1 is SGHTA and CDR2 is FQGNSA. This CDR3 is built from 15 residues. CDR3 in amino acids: CASSSRQGVNTEAFF. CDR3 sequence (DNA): TGTGCCAGCAGCTCCAGACAGGGGGTGAACACTGAAGCTTTCTTT. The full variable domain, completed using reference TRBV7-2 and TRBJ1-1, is GAGVSQSPSNKVTEKGKDVELRCDPISGHTALYWYRQSLGQGLEFLIYFQGNSAPDKSGLPSDRFSAERTGGSVSTLTIQRTQQEDSAVYLCASSSRQGVNTEAFFGQGTRLTVV.

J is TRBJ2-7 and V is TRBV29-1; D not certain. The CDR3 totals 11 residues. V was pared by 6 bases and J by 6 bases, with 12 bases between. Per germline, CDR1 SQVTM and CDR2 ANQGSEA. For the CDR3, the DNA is TGCAGCGTCGTACATGCGATCGAGCAGTACTTC. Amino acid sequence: CSVVHAIEQYF.

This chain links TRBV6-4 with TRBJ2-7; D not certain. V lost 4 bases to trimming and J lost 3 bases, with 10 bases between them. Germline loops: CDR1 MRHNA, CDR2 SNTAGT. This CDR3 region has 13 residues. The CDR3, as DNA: TGTGCCAGCAGTGGCTTCTTCTGCTACGAGCAGTACTTC. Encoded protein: CASSGFFCYEQYF.

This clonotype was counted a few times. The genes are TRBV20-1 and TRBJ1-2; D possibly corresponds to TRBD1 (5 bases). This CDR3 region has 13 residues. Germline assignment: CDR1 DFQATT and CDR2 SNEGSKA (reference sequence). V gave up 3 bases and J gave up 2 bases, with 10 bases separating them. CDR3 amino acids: CSASGGVNYGYTF. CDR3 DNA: TGCAGTGCTAGTGGAGGGGTAAACTATGGCTACACCTTC.

CDR3: CSARYRGIGNEQFF. DNA of the CDR3: TGCAGTGCTAGATACAGGGGAATAGGCAATGAGCAGTTCTTC. The chain is built from TRBV20-1 and TRBJ2-1; 7 nucleotides match TRBD1. The germline gives CDR1 DFQATT, CDR2 SNEGSKA (reference sequence). The CDR3 contains 14 residues. With 2 bases clipped from V and 6 bases from J, the junction kept 7 bases outside the gene matches.

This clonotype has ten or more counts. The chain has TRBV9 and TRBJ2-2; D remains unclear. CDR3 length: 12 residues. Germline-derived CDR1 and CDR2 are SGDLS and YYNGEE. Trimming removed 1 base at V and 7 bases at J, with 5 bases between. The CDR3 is CASSVPLGELFF. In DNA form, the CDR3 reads TGTGCCAGCAGCGTACCTCTCGGGGAGCTGTTTTTT.

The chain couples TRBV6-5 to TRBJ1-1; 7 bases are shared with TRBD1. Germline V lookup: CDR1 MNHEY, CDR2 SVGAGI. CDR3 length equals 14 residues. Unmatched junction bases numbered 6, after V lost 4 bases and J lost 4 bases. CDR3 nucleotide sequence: TGTGCCAGCAGTTGGGAAGACAGGGTCACTGAAGCTTTCTTT. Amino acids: CASSWEDRVTEAFF.